The rows below give T cell receptor beta chains drawn from one sample of a study of cytomegalovirus exposure and HLA in healthy donors. Profiling relied on immunoSEQ multiplex PCR, and the TCRdb table lists in-frame clones only, not all of them. The sample includes roughly 200,000 clones, about 89% of them seen just once. Input material: PBMCs. The source of these receptors is a man in his thirties or forties in good health and CMV-seropositive. Each CDR3 is given with its conserved first and last residue.

V: TRBV9; length: 15; J: TRBJ1-6; CDR3: CASSTPGQGDSPLHF
V: TRBV27; length: 15; J: TRBJ1-6; CDR3: CASSGPNRGRSPLHF
V: TRBV18; length: 14; J: TRBJ1-1; CDR3: CASSPQTGRTEAFF
V: TRBV11-1; length: 15; J: TRBJ2-7; CDR3: CASSGTSGSLYEQYF
V: TRBV4-3; length: 14; J: TRBJ2-1; CDR3: CASSPGLGNNEQFF
V: TRBV18; length: 16; J: TRBJ1-2; CDR3: CASSPLAGGVDYGYTF
V: TRBV7-9; length: 15; J: TRBJ1-2; CDR3: CASRHLRGDRYGYTF
V: TRBV2; length: 13; J: TRBJ1-5; CDR3: CASSLAGEQPQHF
V: TRBV19; length: 13; J: TRBJ2-7; CDR3: CASSAAEVYEQYF
V: TRBV6-1; length: 14; J: TRBJ2-1; CDR3: CATRRGGGKVEQFF
V: TRBV10-3; length: 13; J: TRBJ1-1; CDR3: CAIRGGDHTEAFF
V: TRBV11-2; length: 15; J: TRBJ1-2; CDR3: CASSPALGVGYGYTF
V: TRBV30; length: 14; J: TRBJ1-3; CDR3: CALQGLSGGNTIYF
V: TRBV6-5; length: 13; J: TRBJ1-1; CDR3: CASSYDMNTEAFF
V: TRBV11-2; length: 17; J: TRBJ2-7; CDR3: CASSLGRGTVRTYEQYF
V: TRBV7-2; length: 14; J: TRBJ2-7; CDR3: CASSTTAAYYEQYF
V: TRBV7-6; length: 15; J: TRBJ1-3; CDR3: CASSRGQSSGNTIYF
V: TRBV30; length: 13; J: TRBJ2-1; CDR3: CAWSGVAYNEQFF
V: TRBV2; length: 13; J: TRBJ1-2; CDR3: CASSGQKNYGYTF
V: TRBV7-9; length: 13; J: TRBJ2-1; CDR3: CASSTPPVNEQFF
V: TRBV9; length: 15; J: TRBJ2-7; CDR3: CASSVAGTNVYEQYF
V: TRBV12-5; length: 16; J: TRBJ1-3; CDR3: CASGLVSGPSGNTIYF
V: TRBV5-6; length: 12; J: TRBJ2-3; CDR3: CASSLVRDTQYF
V: TRBV27; length: 14; J: TRBJ1-4; CDR3: CASSYLSQNEKLFF
V: TRBV28; length: 13; J: TRBJ2-3; CDR3: CASSLLGTDTQYF
V: TRBV9; length: 13; J: TRBJ1-2; CDR3: CASSPRSSYGYTF
V: TRBV29-1; length: 13; J: TRBJ2-7; CDR3: CSVPGLAAYEQYF
V: TRBV7-2; length: 15; J: TRBJ2-2; CDR3: CASSKSPVLDGELFF
V: TRBV6-5; length: 15; J: TRBJ2-2; CDR3: CASSSTGGGHGELFF
V: TRBV18; length: 19; J: TRBJ2-7; CDR3: CASSTRGLAGERLINEQYF
V: TRBV2; length: 14; J: TRBJ1-1; CDR3: CASSARAANTEAFF
V: TRBV7-9; length: 13; J: TRBJ2-7; CDR3: CASSLSLGLEQYF
V: TRBV10-1; length: 11; J: TRBJ1-5; CDR3: CAVTGNQPQHF
V: TRBV7-7; length: 15; J: TRBJ2-2; CDR3: CASSPGGGNTGELFF
V: TRBV30; length: 12; J: TRBJ2-7; CDR3: CAWSRPGDEQYF
V: TRBV2; length: 11; J: TRBJ2-7; CDR3: CASSRVNEQYF
V: TRBV27; length: 14; J: TRBJ1-2; CDR3: CASSPQGVYYGYTF
V: TRBV9; length: 15; J: TRBJ2-7; CDR3: CASSPSGLSSYEQYF
V: TRBV28; length: 11; J: TRBJ2-7; CDR3: CASTEDHEQYF
V: TRBV28; length: 14; J: TRBJ2-2; CDR3: CASSLRTSVGELFF
V: TRBV5-1; length: 17; J: TRBJ2-3; CDR3: CASSFVYPGGSADTQYF
V: TRBV6-1; length: 15; J: TRBJ1-5; CDR3: CASSEAVGWNQPQHF
V: TRBV11-2; length: 15; J: TRBJ2-1; CDR3: CASSSGTSLYNEQFF
V: TRBV2; length: 10; J: TRBJ1-1; CDR3: CASSEQVAFF
V: TRBV9; length: 16; J: TRBJ2-2; CDR3: CASSVEEQWNTGELFF
V: TRBV29-1; length: 11; J: TRBJ2-1; CDR3: CSVVRYNEQFF
V: TRBV6-5; length: 13; J: TRBJ1-1; CDR3: CASNRNRGTPAFF
V: TRBV7-6; length: 16; J: TRBJ2-5; CDR3: CASSMRDMVFQETQYF
V: TRBV18; length: 17; J: TRBJ2-5; CDR3: CASSSIRRSDTQETQYF
V: TRBV19; length: 13; J: TRBJ1-2; CDR3: CASSIGQGYGYTF
V: TRBV18; length: 13; J: TRBJ1-1; CDR3: CASSPQEDREAFF